This entry lists 7 T cell receptor beta chains sequenced from one sample in a study of CD4 T cells in relation to SARS-CoV-2 and coronaviruses (dated by TCRdb to about 2021). The library was built by means of the immunoSEQ multiplex PCR assay. The source is immuneACCESS, and TCRdb retained only in-frame sequences with V and J called. Part of the clones is not carried over; for the studies checked, unresolved V genes explain less than half of this, and the remainder is unexplained. A total of 60,000 to 85,000 clones appear in this sample, 80% to 95% of them only once. Approximately 0.2% of the sample comes from the top ten. CD4+ T cells from unexposed donors were collected before the COVID-19 pandemic (2011-2018). The material sequenced was naive CD4+ T cells from PBMCs. The cell subset or site label, as the study defines it: naive CD4+ T cells isolated by negative enrichment. These receptors were taken from a human donor in good health.

V gene TRBV2 combines with J gene TRBJ2-6; 12 bases line up with TRBD1. The CDR3 length is 17 residues. Trimming removed 6 bases from V and 4 bases from J; junction bases left unmatched: 7. The germline V gene encodes CDR1 SNHLY and CDR2 FYNNEI. The CDR3 nucleotides read TGTGCCAGCAGCCCGGGACAGGGGGCGCCCGGGGCCAACGTCCTGACTTTC. It codes for CASSPGQGAPGANVLTF.

The rearrangement joins TRBV12-3 or TRBV12-4 to TRBJ2-7; TRBD1 matches 10 bases. The length of the CDR3 is 13 residues. The trim removed 5 bases at V and 5 bases at J, leaving 3 bases unmatched. The CDR3 sequence: CASSQTGGNEQYF. The CDR3 region has the DNA TGTGCCAGCAGTCAGACAGGGGGCAACGAGCAGTACTTC.

This clone came up a few times. The rearrangement links TRBV11-2 to TRBJ1-3, with a weak D call TRBD1 (6 bases). Looked up from germline, CDR1 is SGHAT and CDR2 is FQNNGV. V gave up 5 bases and J gave up 0 bases, with 11 bases separating them. The CDR3 has 15 residues. CDR3 DNA sequence: TGTGCCAGCAGCGAACAGGGACACTCTGGAAACACCATATATTTT. It specifies CASSEQGHSGNTIYF.

This clone was detected a few times. The genes are TRBV9 and TRBJ1-2; D is uncertain. The CDR3 loop spans 13 amino acids. Trimming shortened V by 3 bases and J by 4 bases, and 10 bases separated the two germline ends. CDR1 and CDR2 from the germline V gene are SGDLS and YYNGEE. The CDR3 is CASSAGLGYGYTF. CDR3 DNA sequence: TGTGCCAGCAGCGCAGGCCTTGGCTATGGCTACACCTTC.

The chain is built from TRBV28 and TRBJ1-1; perhaps TRBD1 as D (5 bases). CDR3 length: 12 amino acids. CDR1 is MDHEN and CDR2 is SYDVKM in the germline V gene. V was trimmed by 6 bases and J by 13 bases, leaving 18 bases between them. CDR3 residues: CASSTSGGPGFF. In DNA form, the CDR3 reads TGTGCCAGCAGCACCTCGGGGGGACCTGGTTTCTTT. The full variable domain, with the rest looked up from reference TRBV28 and TRBJ1-1, is DVKVTQSSRYLVKRTGEKVFLECVQDMDHENMFWYRQDPGLGLRLIYFSYDVKMKEKGDIPEGYSVSREKKERFSLILESASTNQTSMYLCASSTSGGPGFFGQGTRLTVV.

This clone has just one count. The chain employs TRBV7-3 and TRBJ1-1, with a tentative D call TRBD1 (6 bases). This CDR3 contains 14 residues. The V end lost 3 bases, the J end lost 1 base, and 9 bases lay between the germline ends. Germline CDR1 and CDR2: SGHTA and FQGTGA. The CDR3 nucleotides are TGTGCCAGCAGCTTGGGGGGGCGGAACACTGAAGCTTTCTTT. Protein product: CASSLGGRNTEAFF. The entire variable domain, with the rest obtained from reference TRBV7-3 and TRBJ1-1, is as follows: GAGVSQTPSNKVTEKGKYVELRCDPISGHTALYWYRQSLGQGPEFLIYFQGTGAADDSGLPNDRFFAVRPEGSVSTLKIQRTERGDSAVYLCASSLGGRNTEAFFGQGTRLTVV.

The chain links TRBV6-4 to TRBJ2-3; D is ambiguous. V lost 3 bases, J lost 6 bases, and 10 bases lay in between. CDR1 is MRHNA and CDR2 is SNTAGT in the germline V gene. CDR3 length: 13 residues. Written as DNA, the CDR3 is TGTGCCAGCAGTGAATCTCCACGGGATACGCAGTATTTT. Protein product: CASSESPRDTQYF.